The 3 T cell receptor beta chains given below trace back to one sample, sequenced in a study of graft-versus-host responses after intestinal transplantation. Clones were sequenced by immunoSEQ multiplex PCR, and TCRdb holds only the in-frame ones, with some missing. Of about 94,000 clones in the sample, about 91% were seen once. The antigens these receptors bind are not known. The starting material was unstimulated CD8+ T cells sorted from spleen or lymph node cells, obtained before intestinal transplant. These receptors were obtained from a human donor who received an intestinal transplant.

The CDR3, as DNA: TGTGCCAGCAGCTTATGGGGGCGCGAGGAAGAGACCCAGTACTTC. This gives the protein CASSLWGREEETQYF. The chain employs TRBV11-2 and TRBJ2-5, with D possibly TRBD1 on 6 matching bases. Germline CDR1 is SGHAT and CDR2 is FQNNGV. CDR3 length equals 15 residues. V dropped 2 bases and J dropped 3 bases, with 13 bases sitting between them.

This clone was recorded only once. The chain joins TRBV4-1 to TRBJ1-1, with TRBD1 matching 8 bases. V trimming: 2 bases; J trimming: 4 bases; junction bases outside the gene matches: 6. The V gene's germline CDR1 is MGHRA and CDR2 YSYEKL. The CDR3 is 15 residues long. The CDR3 DNA sequence: TGCGCCAGCAGCCAACCCCGGACAGGGCTCACTGAAGCTTTCTTT. It is translated as CASSQPRTGLTEAFF.

This chain links TRBV4-3 with TRBJ1-1; no clear D. Trimming removed 0 bases from V and 5 bases from J, with 10 bases in between. This CDR3 spans 14 amino acids. Looked up from germline, CDR1 is LGHNA and CDR2 is YSLEER. In DNA form, the CDR3 reads TGCGCCAGCAGCCAAGATTCCGGGAGGACTGAAGCTTTCTTT. This translates into CASSQDSGRTEAFF.